This T cell receptor (beta chain) was sequenced for a study of blood T cell repertoires in COVID-19. The wider study: From T cells, B-cell-depleted T cells, or PBMCs came the material, which was cDNA or gDNA.

Produced via immunoSEQ multiplex PCR; TCRdb's table is partial and in-frame only. In the table there are some 200,000 clones, around four fifths of which are singletons. Germline CDR1 reads SGHRS; CDR2 reads YFSETQ. The CDR3 is 15 residues long. V lost 4 bases to trimming and J lost 4 bases; unmatched junction nucleotides: 8. The gene calls are TRBV5-1 and TRBJ2-7; 10 bases align to TRBD1. The clonotype was recovered from a woman aged 55-69 years who had recovered from COVID-19. The sequencing sample was made of peripheral blood. The CDR3 sequence is CASSGQTGGSYEQYF. The CDR3 DNA is TGCGCCAGCAGCGGGCAGACAGGGGGCTCATACGAGCAGTACTTC.